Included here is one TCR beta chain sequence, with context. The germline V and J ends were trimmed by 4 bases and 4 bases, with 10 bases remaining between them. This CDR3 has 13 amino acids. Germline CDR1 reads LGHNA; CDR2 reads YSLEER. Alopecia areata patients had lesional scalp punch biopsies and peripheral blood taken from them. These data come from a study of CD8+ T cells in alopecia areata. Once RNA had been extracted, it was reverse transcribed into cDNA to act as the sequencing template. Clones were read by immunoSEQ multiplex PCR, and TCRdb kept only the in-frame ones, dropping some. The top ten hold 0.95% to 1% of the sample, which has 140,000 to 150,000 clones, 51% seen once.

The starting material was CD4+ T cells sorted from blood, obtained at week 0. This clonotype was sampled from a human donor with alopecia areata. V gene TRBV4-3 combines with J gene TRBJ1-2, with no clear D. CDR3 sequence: CASSPAGSYGYTF. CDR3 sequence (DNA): TGCGCCAGCAGCCCAGCAGGATCCTATGGCTACACCTTC.